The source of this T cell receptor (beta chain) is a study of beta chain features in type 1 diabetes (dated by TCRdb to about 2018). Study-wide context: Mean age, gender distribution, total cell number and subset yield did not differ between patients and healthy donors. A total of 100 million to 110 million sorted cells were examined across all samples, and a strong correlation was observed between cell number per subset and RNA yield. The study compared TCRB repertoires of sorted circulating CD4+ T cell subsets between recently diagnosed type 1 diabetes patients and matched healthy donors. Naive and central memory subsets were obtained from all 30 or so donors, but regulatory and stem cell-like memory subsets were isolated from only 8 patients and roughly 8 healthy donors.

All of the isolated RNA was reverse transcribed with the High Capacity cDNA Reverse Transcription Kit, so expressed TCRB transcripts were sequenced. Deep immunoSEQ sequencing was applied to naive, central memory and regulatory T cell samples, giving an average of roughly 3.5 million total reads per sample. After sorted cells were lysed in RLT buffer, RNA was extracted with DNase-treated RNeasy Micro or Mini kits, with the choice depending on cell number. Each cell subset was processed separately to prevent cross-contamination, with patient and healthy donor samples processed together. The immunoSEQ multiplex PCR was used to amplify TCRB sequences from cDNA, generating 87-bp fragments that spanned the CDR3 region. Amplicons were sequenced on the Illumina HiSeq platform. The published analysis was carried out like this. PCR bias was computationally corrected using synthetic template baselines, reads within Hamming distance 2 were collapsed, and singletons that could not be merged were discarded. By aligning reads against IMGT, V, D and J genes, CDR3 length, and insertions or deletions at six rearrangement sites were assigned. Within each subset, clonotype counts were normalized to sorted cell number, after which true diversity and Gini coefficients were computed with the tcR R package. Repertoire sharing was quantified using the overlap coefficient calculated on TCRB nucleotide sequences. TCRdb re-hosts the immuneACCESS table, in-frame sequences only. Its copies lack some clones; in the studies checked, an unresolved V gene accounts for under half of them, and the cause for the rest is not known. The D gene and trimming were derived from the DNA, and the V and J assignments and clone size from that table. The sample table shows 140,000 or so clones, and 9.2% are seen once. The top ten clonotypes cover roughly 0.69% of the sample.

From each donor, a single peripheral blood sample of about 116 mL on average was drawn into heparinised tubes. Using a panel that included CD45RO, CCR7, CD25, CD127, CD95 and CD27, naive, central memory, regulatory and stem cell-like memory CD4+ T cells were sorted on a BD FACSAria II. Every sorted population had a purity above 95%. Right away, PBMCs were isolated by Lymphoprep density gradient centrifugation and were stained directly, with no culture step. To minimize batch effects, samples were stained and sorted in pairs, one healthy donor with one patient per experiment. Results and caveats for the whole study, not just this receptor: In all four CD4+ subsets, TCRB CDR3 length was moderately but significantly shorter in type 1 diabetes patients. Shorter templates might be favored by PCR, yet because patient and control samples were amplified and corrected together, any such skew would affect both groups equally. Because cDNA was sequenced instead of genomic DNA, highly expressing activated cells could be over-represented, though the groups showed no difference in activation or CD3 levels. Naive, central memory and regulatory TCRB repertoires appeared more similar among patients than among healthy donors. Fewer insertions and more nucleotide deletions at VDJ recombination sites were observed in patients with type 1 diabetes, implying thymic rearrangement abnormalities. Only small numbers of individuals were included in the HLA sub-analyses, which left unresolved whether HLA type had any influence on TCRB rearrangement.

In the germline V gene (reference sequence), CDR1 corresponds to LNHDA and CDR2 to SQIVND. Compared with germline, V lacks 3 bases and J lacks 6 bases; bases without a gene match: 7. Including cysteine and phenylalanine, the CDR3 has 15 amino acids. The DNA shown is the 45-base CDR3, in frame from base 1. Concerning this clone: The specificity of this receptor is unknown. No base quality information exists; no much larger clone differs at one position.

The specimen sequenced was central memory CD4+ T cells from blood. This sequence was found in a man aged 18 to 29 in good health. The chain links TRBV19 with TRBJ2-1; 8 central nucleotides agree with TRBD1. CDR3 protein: CASSIEGQVTNEQFF. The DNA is TGTGCCAGTAGTATCGAGGGACAGGTTACCAATGAGCAGTTCTTC. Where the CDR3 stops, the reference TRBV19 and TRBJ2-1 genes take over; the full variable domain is DGGITQSPKYLFRKEGQNVTLSCEQNLNHDAMYWYRQDPGQGLRLIYYSQIVNDFQKGDIAEGYSVSREKKESFPLTVTSAQKNPTAFYLCASSIEGQVTNEQFFGPGTRLTVL.